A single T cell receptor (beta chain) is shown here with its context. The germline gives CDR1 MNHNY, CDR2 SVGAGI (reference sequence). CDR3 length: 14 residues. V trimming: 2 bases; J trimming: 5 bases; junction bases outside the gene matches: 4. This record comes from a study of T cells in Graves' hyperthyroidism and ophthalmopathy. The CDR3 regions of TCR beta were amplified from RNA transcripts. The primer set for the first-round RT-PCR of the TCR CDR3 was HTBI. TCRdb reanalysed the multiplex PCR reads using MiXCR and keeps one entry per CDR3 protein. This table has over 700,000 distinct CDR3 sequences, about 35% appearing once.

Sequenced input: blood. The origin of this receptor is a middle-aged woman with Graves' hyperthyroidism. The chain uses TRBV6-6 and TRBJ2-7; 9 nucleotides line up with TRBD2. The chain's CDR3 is CASSYGGRGNEQYF. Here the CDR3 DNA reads TGTGCCAGCAGTTACGGCGGGAGGGGAAACGAGCAGTACTTC.